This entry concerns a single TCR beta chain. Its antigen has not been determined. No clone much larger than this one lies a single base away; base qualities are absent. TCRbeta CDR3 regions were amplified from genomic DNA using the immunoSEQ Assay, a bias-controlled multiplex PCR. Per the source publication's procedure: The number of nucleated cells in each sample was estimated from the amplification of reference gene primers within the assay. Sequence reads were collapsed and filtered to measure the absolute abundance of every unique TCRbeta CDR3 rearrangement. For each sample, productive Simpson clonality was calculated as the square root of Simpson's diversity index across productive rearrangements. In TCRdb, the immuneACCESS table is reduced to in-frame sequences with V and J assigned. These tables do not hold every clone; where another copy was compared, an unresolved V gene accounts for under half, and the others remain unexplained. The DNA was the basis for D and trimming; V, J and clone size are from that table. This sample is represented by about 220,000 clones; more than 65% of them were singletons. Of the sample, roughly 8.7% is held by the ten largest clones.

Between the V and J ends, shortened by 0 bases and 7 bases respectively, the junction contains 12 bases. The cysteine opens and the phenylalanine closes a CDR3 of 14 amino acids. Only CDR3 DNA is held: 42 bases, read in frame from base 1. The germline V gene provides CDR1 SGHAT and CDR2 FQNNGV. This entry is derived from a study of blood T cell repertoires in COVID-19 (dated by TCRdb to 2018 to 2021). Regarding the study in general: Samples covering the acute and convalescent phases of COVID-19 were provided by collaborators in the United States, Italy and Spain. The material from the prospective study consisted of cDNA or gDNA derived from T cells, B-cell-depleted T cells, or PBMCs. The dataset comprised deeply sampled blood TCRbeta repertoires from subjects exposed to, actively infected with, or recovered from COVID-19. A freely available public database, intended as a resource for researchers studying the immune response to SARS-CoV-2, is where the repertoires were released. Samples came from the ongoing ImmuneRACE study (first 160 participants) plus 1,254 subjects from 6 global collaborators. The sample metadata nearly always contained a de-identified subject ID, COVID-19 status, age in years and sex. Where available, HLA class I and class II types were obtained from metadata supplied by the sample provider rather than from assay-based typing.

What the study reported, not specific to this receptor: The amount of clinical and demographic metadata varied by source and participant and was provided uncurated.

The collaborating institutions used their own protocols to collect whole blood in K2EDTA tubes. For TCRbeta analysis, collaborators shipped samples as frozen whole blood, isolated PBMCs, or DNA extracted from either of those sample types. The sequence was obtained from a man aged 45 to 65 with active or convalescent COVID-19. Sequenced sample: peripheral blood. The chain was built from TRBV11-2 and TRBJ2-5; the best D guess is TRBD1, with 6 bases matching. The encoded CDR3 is CASSLDPGGGTQYF. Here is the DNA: TGTGCCAGCAGCTTAGATCCTGGGGGCGGGACCCAGTACTTC.